This is a list of T cell receptor beta chains from one sample in a study of shared clonotypes between healthy human individuals. The method was immunoSEQ multiplex PCR; TCRdb's version includes in-frame clones alone and lacks a portion of them. The data show roughly 2 million clones, 85% to 95% seen once. The sample was naive CD8+ T cells sorted from blood. The receptors were sampled from a young man in good health. CDR3s include the opening cysteine and the closing phenylalanine or tryptophan. Each record gives: J gene, CDR3 length, D gene, clone size, V gene, CDR3 DNA, CDR3 protein. A D gene is named only where the DNA matches it firmly. The size of a clone is reported for some rows only, either as once, few or many, or as a class for expanded clones.

TRBJ1-1	12	-	-	TRBV30	TGTGCCTGGAGTGTACAAGGGCCTGAAGCTTTCTTT	CAWSVQGPEAFF
TRBJ2-1	15	-	-	TRBV7-9	TGTGCCAGCAGCTTTTTGTCGGTATCCTACAATGAGCAGTTCTTC	CASSFLSVSYNEQFF
TRBJ1-2	12	-	-	TRBV6-5	TGTGCCAGCAGTCCCCTCGGCTATGGCTACACCTTC	CASSPLGYGYTF
TRBJ2-7	15	-	-	TRBV6-5	TGTGCCAGCAGTTACTCCGAGGACGGAGCCTACGAGCAGTACTTC	CASSYSEDGAYEQYF
TRBJ2-7	13	-	-	TRBV6-1	TGTGCCAGCAGCAGAACATTGCGCTACGAGCAGTACTTC	CASSRTLRYEQYF
TRBJ2-1	12	-	-	TRBV30	TGTGCCTGGAGTCGCCTCGGGATCGAGCAGTTCTTC	CAWSRLGIEQFF
TRBJ2-2	19	TRBD2	-	TRBV7-6	TGTGCCAGCAGCCTCCGACCGGGACTAGCGGGAGGTGTGGCCGGGGAGCTGTTTTTT	CASSLRPGLAGGVAGELFF
TRBJ2-1	14	TRBD1	-	TRBV7-8	TGTGCCAGCAGCGTAGACAGGGTTGGCAATGAGCAGTTCTTC	CASSVDRVGNEQFF
TRBJ2-6	16	TRBD2	-	TRBV6-5	TGTGCCAGCAGTTACCTCGGGGGGGCCGGGGCCAACGTCCTGACTTTC	CASSYLGGAGANVLTF
TRBJ2-5	15	-	-	TRBV7-6	TGTGCCAGCAGCTTAGTCCGAGCAGGGCAAGAGACCCAGTACTTC	CASSLVRAGQETQYF
TRBJ1-5	14	-	-	TRBV28	TGTGCCAGCAGTGCCCGGACAGATTATCAGCCCCAGCATTTT	CASSARTDYQPQHF
TRBJ1-3	11	-	-	TRBV19	TGTGCCAGTAGGCGTGGAAACACCATATATTTT	CASRRGNTIYF
TRBJ1-1	13	-	-	TRBV29-1	TGCAGCGTTGAAGGCGCGGGACGGCCGGATGCTTTCTTT	CSVEGAGRPDAFF
TRBJ1-5	15	-	-	TRBV30	TGTGCCTGGAGTGTGGGCACCTTGGACAATCAGCCCCAGCATTTT	CAWSVGTLDNQPQHF
TRBJ1-2	14	TRBD1	-	TRBV6-6	TGTGCCAGCAGTGACGACAGGGGGTTCTATGGCTACACCTTC	CASSDDRGFYGYTF
TRBJ2-7	12	-	-	TRBV2	TGTGCCAGCGTATGGGGGCACAACGAGCAGTACTTC	CASVWGHNEQYF
TRBJ2-5	15	TRBD1	once	TRBV2	TGTGCCAGCAGTGCGGTTGGACAGGGGTGGGAGACCCAGTACTTC	CASSAVGQGWETQYF
TRBJ1-2	15	-	-	TRBV11-2	TGTGCCAGCAGCTCTCACACCGGGGCTGATTATGGCTACACCTTC	CASSSHTGADYGYTF
TRBJ1-4	15	TRBD1	-	TRBV5-4	TGTGCCAGCAGGAACGGGACAGAACGCAATGAAAAACTGTTTTTT	CASRNGTERNEKLFF
TRBJ1-4	10	-	many	TRBV30	TGTGCCTGGAGTAATGAAAAACTGTTTTTT	CAWSNEKLFF
TRBJ2-5	14	-	-	TRBV4-1	TGCGCCAGCAGCCAAGATCCAGGCCTCGACACCCAGTACTTC	CASSQDPGLDTQYF
TRBJ2-1	11	-	-	TRBV2	TGTGCCAGCGCAGGGATCCATGAGCAGTTCTTC	CASAGIHEQFF
TRBJ1-5	13	-	-	TRBV4-1	TGCGCCAGCAGCCAAGACCAGGGTCAGCCCCAGCATTTT	CASSQDQGQPQHF
TRBJ1-2	11	-	once	TRBV9	TGTGCCAGTGGGAATACAGGAGACTACACCTTC	CASGNTGDYTF
TRBJ2-3	16	TRBD2	once	TRBV27	TGTGCCAGCAGTTTACGGGAGGGCCCTAGCACAGATACGCAGTATTTT	CASSLREGPSTDTQYF
TRBJ1-6	15	-	-	TRBV2	TGTGCCAGCATGGATGGGCAGACTTCGACTTCACCCCTCCACTTT	CASMDGQTSTSPLHF